This T cell receptor (beta chain) was identified during a study of blood T cell repertoires in COVID-19 (dated by TCRdb to the early 2020s). At the level of the whole study: The collaborator samples originated in the United States, Italy and Spain and spanned the acute and convalescent phases of COVID-19. The prospective study material was composed of cDNA or gDNA derived from T cells, B-cell-depleted T cells, or PBMCs. The dataset comprised deeply sampled blood TCRbeta repertoires from subjects exposed to, actively infected with, or recovered from COVID-19. The repertoires were made available in a free public database intended to serve as a resource for research on the immune response to SARS-CoV-2. Samples came from the ongoing ImmuneRACE study (first 160 participants) plus 1,254 subjects from 6 global collaborators. The sample metadata nearly always contained a de-identified subject ID, COVID-19 status, age in years and sex. Where available, HLA class I and class II types were taken from metadata supplied by the sample provider and were not determined by assay-based typing.

TCRbeta CDR3 regions were amplified from genomic DNA using the immunoSEQ Assay, a bias-controlled multiplex PCR. In the authors' own workflow: Nucleated cell counts per sample were estimated from amplification of reference gene primers within the assay. To quantify the absolute abundance of each unique TCRbeta CDR3 rearrangement, sequence reads were collapsed and filtered. For each sample, productive Simpson clonality was calculated by taking the square root of Simpson's diversity index across productive rearrangements. TCRdb stores this immuneACCESS table with in-frame sequences only. Part of the clones is absent; in the studies checked, under half of the shortfall reflects unresolved V genes, and no reason is known for the rest. Clonal size and the V and J genes are those of that table, whereas D and trimming came from the DNA. The sample table holds around 380,000 clones, of which about 90% were seen once. The ten largest clones represent under 1.5% of the sample.

As for this clone: Its antigen remains undetermined. The input lacks base qualities; no much larger clone sits a single base away.

Participants in the prospective study were aged 18 to 89 years, lived in about two dozen United States geographic areas, and enrolled through a virtual design. Cohort assignment in the prospective study relied on participant-reported clinical history from a screening survey and a study questionnaire. Recovered participants in ImmuneRACE Cohort 3 were defined by two consecutive negative NP/OP PCR tests, clearance by a healthcare professional, or resolution of symptoms. Each participant in the prospective study had whole blood, serum and a nasopharyngeal or oropharyngeal swab collected by mobile phlebotomists. Over a roughly 2-month period, participants in the prospective study had the option of providing additional blood draws and questionnaires. Before DNA extraction, prospective study blood samples were shipped either frozen or at room temperature. Here is what the overall study found, with its caveats: The amount of clinical and demographic metadata varied by source and participant and was provided uncurated.

CDR1 is given as SGHAT and CDR2 as FQNNGV, both from the germline V gene. From the cysteine up to the phenylalanine, the CDR3 has a length of 12 residues. CDR3 DNA is the only sequence kept; it has 36 bases, read in frame from the first base. V loses 2 bases of germline sequence and J loses 7 bases, and the interval between the two ends is 8 bases. Sequencing was done on a sample of PBMCs or T cells enriched from blood (not recorded which). The sequence came from a man aged 25 to 40 who had recovered from COVID-19. The chain is encoded by TRBV11-2 joined to TRBJ1-1, with the D gene too uncertain to name. At the DNA level, the sequence is TGTGCCAGCAGCTTACGAGGGCTTGAAGCTTTCTTT. This codes for CASSLRGLEAFF.